This T cell receptor beta chain was identified in a study of blood T cell repertoires in COVID-19. About the research overall: Acute and convalescent COVID-19 specimens originated in the United States, Italy and Spain. Nucleic acid was either cDNA or gDNA, and it came from T cells, B-cell-depleted T cells, or PBMCs.

Produced via immunoSEQ multiplex PCR; TCRdb's table is partial and in-frame only. The data show about 300,000 clones, approximately 85% seen once. Germline V gene lookup returns CDR1 SGHTA and CDR2 FQGNSA. V shed 2 bases, J shed 0 bases, and the junction held 5 bases outside the gene matches. The CDR3 sequence is 16 residues long. Sequences were obtained from PBMCs or T cells enriched from blood (not recorded which). The sequence was collected from a man in his thirties or forties who had recovered from COVID-19. V gene TRBV7-2 combines with J gene TRBJ2-3; TRBD2 matches 7 bases. CDR3 in DNA: TGTGCCAGCAGCTTATTGGTGGGGGGGAGCACAGATACGCAGTATTTT. It is translated as CASSLLVGGSTDTQYF. Combining the CDR3 with reference TRBV7-2 and TRBJ2-3 gives the whole variable domain GAGVSQSPSNKVTEKGKDVELRCDPISGHTALYWYRQSLGQGLEFLIYFQGNSAPDKSGLPSDRFSAERTGGSVSTLTIQRTQQEDSAVYLCASSLLVGGSTDTQYFGPGTRLTVL.